This passage covers 31 T cell receptor beta chains from one sample sequenced in a study of cytomegalovirus exposure and HLA in healthy donors. Primers included in the PCR were 60 Vbeta and 13 Jbeta primers. Only in-frame clones appear in the TCRdb table, and some are missing; sequencing was by immunoSEQ multiplex PCR. The profile shows some 120,000 clones, over 70% of them singletons. Specimen: PBMCs. These receptors were obtained from a man aged 30 to 45 in good health and CMV-seronegative.

The rearrangement links TRBV27 to TRBJ2-1, with unresolved D. Germline CDR1 is MNHEY and CDR2 is SMNVEV (reference sequence). The CDR3 has 11 residues. Trimming stripped 3 bases from V and 11 bases from J, with 8 bases between. CDR3 in amino acids: CASSFGTKQFF. Written as DNA, the CDR3 is TGTGCCAGCAGTTTTGGCACAAAGCAGTTCTTC.

The chain couples TRBV27 to TRBJ2-7; 10 nucleotides agree with TRBD2. CDR3 length: 17 residues. The V gene end was trimmed by 9 bases and the J gene end by 0 bases; junction bases not matched to a gene: 14. Germline CDR1 and CDR2: MNHEY and SMNVEV (reference sequence). CDR3 bases: TGTGCCAGTAAACCCGTTAGGGGACTAGCGCTCTCCTACGAGCAGTACTTC. Translating gives CASKPVRGLALSYEQYF.

The chain employs TRBV4-3 and TRBJ1-1; D is perhaps TRBD1 (5 bases). The CDR3 loop spans 14 amino acids. From germline, CDR1 is LGHNA and CDR2 YSLEER. V was trimmed by 2 bases and J by 12 bases, leaving 19 bases between them. The CDR3 spells CASSQQRAAGRTFF. CDR3 nucleotides: TGCGCCAGCAGCCAACAAAGGGCGGCAGGGAGGACTTTCTTT.

The chain is built from TRBV6-5 and TRBJ1-1; no clear D. CDR3 length equals 14 residues. Germline assignment: CDR1 MNHEY and CDR2 SVGAGI. Between the trimmed V and J ends, which lost 5 bases and 0 bases, there was a span of 10 bases. CDR3 in amino acids: CASSHHDLNTEAFF. CDR3 bases: TGTGCCAGCAGTCATCATGACTTGAACACTGAAGCTTTCTTT.

V usage is TRBV4-1 and J usage is TRBJ1-2; the D gene is possibly TRBD1 (5 bases). CDR1 and CDR2 (germline): MGHRA, YSYEKL. Trimming took off 0 bases at V and 2 bases at J, with 10 bases between the two ends. This CDR3 contains 15 residues. CDR3 nucleotides: TGCGCCAGCAGCCAAGAACCGACAGCAAACTATGGCTACACCTTC. Translating it yields CASSQEPTANYGYTF.

This chain connects TRBV5-6 to TRBJ2-7; TRBD2 aligns across 11 bases. The V and J ends lost 0 bases and 5 bases, in that order; junction bases with no gene match: 4. Looked up from germline, CDR1 is SGHDT and CDR2 is YYEEEE. The CDR3 is 15 residues long. In DNA form, the CDR3 reads TGTGCCAGCAGCTTGGTCTCTAGCGGGAGGCACGAGCAGTACTTC. Its translation is CASSLVSSGRHEQYF. Variable domain in full (rest from reference TRBV5-6 and TRBJ2-7): DAGVTQSPTHLIKTRGQQVTLRCSPKSGHDTVSWYQQALGQGPQFIFQYYEEEERQRGNFPDRFSGHQFPNYSSELNVNALLLGDSALYLCASSLVSSGRHEQYFGPGTRLTVT.

In its sample, this clone was seen a few times. The chain links TRBV6-1 to TRBJ1-1; possibly TRBD1 for D (5 bases). Between the trimmed V and J ends, which lost 6 bases and 7 bases, there was a span of 6 bases. Germline lookup yields CDR1 MNHNS and CDR2 SASEGT. This CDR3 has 10 amino acids. The CDR3 region has the DNA TGTGCCAGCAGGGACAATGAAGCTTTCTTT. The encoded protein is CASRDNEAFF.

The rearrangement links TRBV30 to TRBJ1-2; possibly TRBD1 for D (6 bases). Germline values: CDR1 GTSNPN, CDR2 SVGIG (reference sequence). CDR3 length: 18 amino acids. V dropped 0 bases and J dropped 4 bases, with 24 bases sitting between them. CDR3 DNA sequence: TGTGCCTGGAGTGTATGGGTTTACCGGCAGGGGTCGGCCTATGGCTACACCTTC. This translates into CAWSVWVYRQGSAYGYTF.

V and J are TRBV14 and TRBJ2-7; a weak D match, TRBD1 (6 bases). Trimming removed 6 bases from V and 6 bases from J, with 21 bases in between. The CDR3 is made up of 15 amino acids. Germline V CDR1 and CDR2: SGHDN, FVKESK. The CDR3 is CASRAQGLVGSEQYF. CDR3 in DNA: TGTGCCAGCAGGGCACAGGGCTTGGTGGGCTCCGAGCAGTACTTC.

The chain links TRBV6-5 to TRBJ2-5; TRBD2 agrees at 13 bases. V trimming: 4 bases; J trimming: 13 bases; junction bases outside the gene matches: 3. This CDR3 comprises 12 residues. Germline V CDR1 and CDR2: MNHEY, SVGAGI. CDR3 region: CASSSRTSGRYF. The CDR3 bases are TGTGCCAGCAGTTCCAGGACTAGCGGGAGGTACTTC.

This clone appeared once. This chain links TRBV18 with TRBJ1-5; D remains unclear. The germline gives CDR1 KGHSH, CDR2 LQKENI. Trimming removed 3 bases from V and 9 bases from J, with 15 bases in between. The CDR3 sequence is 14 residues long. CDR3 amino acids: CASSPDGSLGPQHF. The CDR3 coding sequence is TGTGCCAGCTCACCTGACGGCTCGCTAGGGCCCCAGCATTTT. Together with reference TRBV18 and TRBJ1-5, the CDR3 gives the full variable domain: NAGVMQNPRHLVRRRGQEARLRCSPMKGHSHVYWYRQLPEEGLKFMVYLQKENIIDESGMPKERFSAEFPKEGPSILRIQQVVRGDSAAYFCASSPDGSLGPQHFGDGTRLSIL.

The CDR3 sequence is CASSLVQTYNEQFF. In DNA, the CDR3 is TGTGCCAGCAGCTTAGTGCAGACCTACAATGAGCAGTTCTTC. This chain connects TRBV7-2 to TRBJ2-1, with D unclear. Germline V gene lookup returns CDR1 SGHTA and CDR2 FQGNSA. Trimming stripped 1 base from V and 2 bases from J, with 6 bases between. The CDR3 sequence is 14 residues long.

This clone was seen just once. V gene TRBV6-6 combines with J gene TRBJ2-2; no clear D. Trimming stripped 2 bases from V and 5 bases from J, with 3 bases between. The CDR3 runs 12 residues. Germline V gene sequence: CDR1 MNHNY, CDR2 SVGAGI (reference sequence). CDR3 protein: CASSYPTGELFF. The CDR3 DNA follows: TGTGCCAGCAGTTACCCGACCGGGGAGCTGTTTTTT.

In its sample, this clone was seen a few times. The chain joins TRBV6-4 to TRBJ2-3, with D possibly TRBD2 on 7 matching bases. The CDR3 is 16 residues long. Germline V lookup: CDR1 MRHNA, CDR2 SNTAGT. V lost 0 bases and J lost 3, with 13 bases in between. The CDR3 is CASSDSRGGATDTQYF. CDR3 DNA sequence: TGTGCCAGCAGTGACTCTAGGGGGGGGGCGACAGATACGCAGTATTTT.

The CDR3, as DNA: TGTGCCTGGGTCCGGGGGGCTGCGGACAATGAGCAGTTCTTC. Residues: CAWVRGAADNEQFF. The chain joins TRBV30 to TRBJ2-1, with D perhaps matching TRBD2 (7 bases). This CDR3 is 14 amino acids long. Trimming removed 5 bases at V and 5 bases at J, with 16 bases between. Germline CDR1 reads GTSNPN; CDR2 reads SVGIG (reference sequence).

The chain combines TRBV27 with TRBJ2-2, with no clear D. Trimming stripped 6 bases from V and 6 bases from J, with 20 bases between. The germline V gene encodes CDR1 MNHEY and CDR2 SMNVEV (reference sequence). This CDR3 contains 16 residues. The CDR3 DNA follows: TGTGCCAGCAGCTTGTGGGCACCCAATCGATCCGGGGAGCTGTTTTTT. Translation gives CASSLWAPNRSGELFF.

This rearrangement joins TRBV28 to TRBJ2-3; 8 positions match TRBD1. The CDR3 spans 16 residues. J was trimmed by 3 bases and V by 6 bases; bases with no gene match: 11. CDR1 and CDR2 (germline): MDHEN, SYDVKM. CDR3 amino acids: CASRPNRGKGTDTQYF. For the CDR3, the DNA is TGTGCCAGCAGGCCGAACAGGGGGAAGGGTACAGATACGCAGTATTTT.

The V gene is TRBV28, the J gene TRBJ1-5, with a possible D match to TRBD1 (5 bases). V dropped 6 bases and J dropped 3 bases, with 12 bases sitting between them. CDR1 MDHEN and CDR2 SYDVKM come from the germline V gene. The CDR3 runs 14 residues. CDR3 sequence reads: CASRNTGHNQPQHF. In nucleotides, the CDR3 is TGTGCCAGCAGGAACACAGGACACAATCAGCCCCAGCATTTT. The full variable domain, with the rest looked up from reference TRBV28 and TRBJ1-5, is DVKVTQSSRYLVKRTGEKVFLECVQDMDHENMFWYRQDPGLGLRLIYFSYDVKMKEKGDIPEGYSVSREKKERFSLILESASTNQTSMYLCASRNTGHNQPQHFGDGTRLSIL.

This clone has just one count. This rearrangement joins TRBV27 to TRBJ2-3; TRBD2 might be the D (7 bases). Germline assignment: CDR1 MNHEY and CDR2 SMNVEV (reference sequence). The V end was cut by 6 bases, the J end by 4 bases, with 11 bases between. The CDR3 totals 13 residues. Here the CDR3 reads CASRRGGPDTQYF. CDR3 nucleotides: TGTGCCAGCAGGAGGGGGGGCCCAGATACGCAGTATTTT.

This clone was found once. The CDR3 reads CASSLERASGSDEQYF. The CDR3 DNA reads as TGTGCCAGCAGCTTAGAGAGGGCTAGCGGGAGCGACGAGCAGTACTTC. The rearrangement uses TRBV7-2 and TRBJ2-7; 10 positions agree with TRBD2. Germline-derived CDR1 and CDR2 are SGHTA and FQGNSA. The CDR3 runs 16 residues. V shed 1 base, J shed 5 bases, and the junction held 8 bases outside the gene matches.

The chain employs TRBV6-5 and TRBJ2-7; 12 bases match TRBD1. With 7 bases clipped from V and 7 bases from J, the junction kept 11 bases outside the gene matches. CDR1 MNHEY and CDR2 SVGAGI come from the germline V gene. The CDR3 has 15 amino acids. CDR3 protein: CASKKPGQGALEQYF. The CDR3 DNA is TGTGCCAGCAAAAAACCGGGACAGGGGGCGTTAGAGCAGTACTTC.

The chain is built from TRBV5-1 and TRBJ2-1; no clear D gene. Per germline, CDR1 SGHRS and CDR2 YFSETQ. This CDR3 has 12 amino acids. Trimming cost V 2 bases and J 4 bases, with 4 bases left between them. For the CDR3, the DNA is TGCGCCAGCAGCTTAGAGTACAATGAGCAGTTCTTC. This codes for CASSLEYNEQFF.

This clone was observed once. The genes are TRBV6-6 and TRBJ1-2; possible D gene TRBD1, 6 bases. Trimming pared 2 bases from V and 0 bases from J, leaving 7 bases between. This CDR3 spans 14 amino acids. The germline V gene has CDR1 MNHNY and CDR2 SVGAGI (reference sequence). CDR3 sequence: CASSYRTANYGYTF. CDR3 bases: TGTGCCAGCAGTTACCGGACAGCTAACTATGGCTACACCTTC.

The chain recombines TRBV15 with TRBJ1-2; perhaps TRBD1 as D (5 bases). The CDR3 covers 13 residues. V was cut by 0 bases and J by 3 bases, with 5 bases left in between. Germline-derived CDR1 and CDR2 are LNHNV and YYDKDF (reference sequence). This CDR3 reads CATSRDRDYGYTF. The CDR3, as DNA: TGTGCCACCAGCAGAGACAGGGACTATGGCTACACCTTC.

Only a few counts were recorded for this clone. J is TRBJ1-2 and V is TRBV19; D gene unclear. With 0 bases removed from V and 5 bases from J, the gap between germline ends came to 7 bases. CDR1 is LNHDA, CDR2 SQIVND, per germline (reference sequence). CDR3 length equals 13 residues. CDR3 in DNA: TGTGCCAGTAGTATAGAAGCTCCATATGGCTACACCTTC. Protein product: CASSIEAPYGYTF.

The rearrangement links TRBV12-5 to TRBJ2-3; D not certain. The CDR3 loop spans 14 amino acids. CDR1 LGHNT and CDR2 FRNRAP come from the germline V gene. V lost 2 bases and J lost 4, with 10 bases in between. Here the CDR3 DNA reads TGTGCTAGTGGTTTGAGCCGCGCCGCAGATACGCAGTATTTT. It translates to CASGLSRAADTQYF.

This clone has just a few counts. The chain employs TRBV28 and TRBJ1-2; 8 bases agree with TRBD1. There are 12 residues in the CDR3. With 10 bases clipped from V and 8 bases from J, the junction kept 9 bases outside the gene matches. CDR1 MDHEN and CDR2 SYDVKM come from the germline V gene. The CDR3 nucleotides read TGTGCCATTTGGGGGGACAGGTCGGGCTACACCTTC. Translating gives CAIWGDRSGYTF.

The chain has TRBV28 and TRBJ2-5, with TRBD2 as a possible D gene (5 bases). Trimming took off 3 bases at V and 5 bases at J, with 13 bases between the two ends. The CDR3 has 14 residues. Germline CDR1 MDHEN, CDR2 SYDVKM. For the CDR3, the DNA is TGTGCCAGCAGTTTTACTAGGATCACGGAGACCCAGTACTTC. Its translation: CASSFTRITETQYF. The full variable domain, completed using reference TRBV28 and TRBJ2-5, is DVKVTQSSRYLVKRTGEKVFLECVQDMDHENMFWYRQDPGLGLRLIYFSYDVKMKEKGDIPEGYSVSREKKERFSLILESASTNQTSMYLCASSFTRITETQYFGPGTRLLVL.

The chain carries TRBV6-8 and TRBJ2-1; 7 bases map to TRBD2. CDR3 size: 15 residues. With 2 bases clipped from V and 6 bases from J, the junction kept 7 bases outside the gene matches. The germline V gene encodes CDR1 MNHGY and CDR2 SAAAGT. The CDR3, as DNA: TGTGCCAGCAGTTACGGGGGGAGGGCCTCCAATGAGCAGTTCTTC. Its translation: CASSYGGRASNEQFF.

The chain has TRBV10-3 and TRBJ2-3, with 9 bases fitting TRBD1. Germline lookup yields CDR1 ENHRY and CDR2 SYGVKD. This CDR3 region has 16 residues. Germline trimming cut 3 bases from V and 6 bases from J; bases unmatched to any gene: 10. CDR3 in DNA: TGTGCCATCAGTGAAATAGGCGGACAGGGGAGGGATACGCAGTATTTT. It yields the protein CAISEIGGQGRDTQYF.

The chain's CDR3 is CASRPGQGTQPQHF. The CDR3 DNA reads as TGTGCCAGCAGACCGGGACAGGGGACTCAGCCCCAGCATTTT. This chain connects TRBV28 to TRBJ1-5, with 10 bases identical to TRBD1. J lost 6 bases, V lost 6 bases, and 5 bases had no gene match. There are 14 residues in the CDR3. Looked up from germline, CDR1 is MDHEN and CDR2 is SYDVKM.